This T cell receptor (beta chain) was sequenced for a study of Ad26.COV2.S vaccination and SARS-CoV-2 variants. Study conclusions and caveats: From the TCR breadth and depth analyses, total T cell responses may have been underestimated. Spike-specific TCR breadth ran higher among vaccine recipients than placebo recipients. Researchers reported similar non-spike TCR breadth in vaccine and placebo recipients.

Germline loops: CDR1 SEHNR, CDR2 FQNEAQ (reference sequence). The V and J ends lost 5 bases and 0 bases, in that order; junction bases with no gene match: 2. The CDR3 is 14 residues long. The method was immunoSEQ multiplex PCR; TCRdb's version includes in-frame clones alone and lacks a portion of them. The sample includes around 340,000 clones, roughly 89% seen only once; the top ten take approximately 5%. As to treatment: around 19 received Ad26.COV2.S at low or high dose, single or two shots; five or six received placebo; per-sample allocation not given. Material that was analyzed had been drawn on day 63 after the first vaccine or placebo injection. The donor was a Boston adult aged 18-55 years. Remarks on this clone: The antigen is undetermined. Other nucleotide sequences in the sample specify the same CDR3.

Material: peripheral blood, obtained in a trial of Ad26.COV2.S vaccine versus placebo. The sequence was collected from a person aged 18-65 years who received the Ad26.COV2.S COVID-19 vaccine or a placebo. V gene TRBV7-9 combines with J gene TRBJ1-1; 8 positions match TRBD1. The CDR3 bases are TGTGCCAGCAGCCGACAGGGGATGAACACTGAAGCTTTCTTT. Protein sequence: CASSRQGMNTEAFF.